A selection of T cell receptor beta chains follows, all from one sample in a study of shared clonotypes between healthy human individuals. Repertoires were generated with immunoSEQ multiplex PCR, while TCRdb's copy carries only in-frame clones and drops some. The data hold roughly 2.2 million clones, with 92% observed a single time. The sequencing input was naive CD4+ T cells from PBMCs. Receptors were obtained from a man aged 18 to 29 in good health. Some clones in this sample may be carry-over from other donors' samples. CDR3s include the opening cysteine and the closing phenylalanine or tryptophan. D genes are given only for firm matches. A clone size is listed for some rows: how often the clone was seen (once, few, many), or a class if it is expanded.

. TRBJ2-1 TRBV27 . TGTGCCAGCAGAGGCCCTACCTACAATGAGCAGTTCTTC CASRGPTYNEQFF
TRBD1 TRBJ2-7 TRBV11-2 . TGTGCCAGCAGCTTAGGTGTTCGGACAGGGGGGCCCTACGAGCAGTACTTC CASSLGVRTGGPYEQYF
TRBD2 TRBJ2-3 TRBV9 once TGTGCCAGCAGCGTAGGGGCTAGCGGGAGTTTGAGCACAGATACGCAGTATTTT CASSVGASGSLSTDTQYF
. TRBJ2-3 TRBV7-3 . TGTGCCAGCAGAGGTGGGGCCCTCACAGATACGCAGTATTTT CASRGGALTDTQYF
. TRBJ1-1 TRBV28 . TGTGCCAGCAGTTTAATTCAGGGATCTGAAGCTTTCTTT CASSLIQGSEAFF
. TRBJ1-1 TRBV28 . TGTGCCAGCACCCCGGGACCGAAGAACACTGAAGCTTTCTTT CASTPGPKNTEAFF
. TRBJ2-2 TRBV7-9 . TGTGCCAGCAGCCCCTCCCCGGGCGACCCCGGGGAGCTGTTTTTT CASSPSPGDPGELFF
TRBD2 TRBJ2-2 TRBV11-3 . TGTGCCAGCAGCTTATCCCCCGCGGGAGGTTACACCGGGGAGCTGTTTTTT CASSLSPAGGYTGELFF
. TRBJ2-5 TRBV6-5 . TGTGCCAGCAGTTACACCAGACACCCCCAAGAGACCCAGTACTTC CASSYTRHPQETQYF
. TRBJ1-1 TRBV25-1 once TGTGCCAGCAGCCGCGGCAGAGGAGGGACTGAAGCTTTCTTT CASSRGRGGTEAFF
TRBD1 TRBJ1-1 TRBV13 few TGTGCCAGCAGCTTCGACAGGGGGAACACTGAAGCTTTCTTT CASSFDRGNTEAFF
. TRBJ2-7 TRBV28 . TGTGCCAGCAGTTTACGTCAGAGCTCCTACGAGCAGTACTTC CASSLRQSSYEQYF
TRBD1 TRBJ1-1 TRBV29-1 few TGCAGCGTTGCTCGTGGGACAGGGGACGGTGGCACTGAAGCTTTCTTT CSVARGTGDGGTEAFF
TRBD2 TRBJ2-2 TRBV14 . TGTGCCAGCAGCCGAGGGACTAGCCGAAACACCGGGGAGCTGTTTTTT CASSRGTSRNTGELFF
. TRBJ1-2 TRBV29-1 . TGCAGCGTTGGCGTTATGTATGGCTACACCTTC CSVGVMYGYTF
TRBD1 TRBJ1-6 TRBV15 . TGTGCCACCAGCGGCGGGACAGGGCTTAATTCACCCCTCCACTTT CATSGGTGLNSPLHF
TRBD1 TRBJ1-5 TRBV7-2 . TGTGCCAGCAGCTTTTCGGGACAGGGAAGGTATCAGCCCCAGCATTTT CASSFSGQGRYQPQHF
. TRBJ2-3 TRBV28 . TGTGCCAGCAGACCGCAGCGGAGTAGCACAGATACGCAGTATTTT CASRPQRSSTDTQYF
. TRBJ1-4 TRBV4-1 . TGCGCCAGCAGCCAGGGGAGGGGCGGCGAAAAACTGTTTTTT CASSQGRGGEKLFF
TRBD1 TRBJ1-3 TRBV9 . TGTGCCAGCAGCGTAGGACAGGGGTGGGGAAACACCATATATTTT CASSVGQGWGNTIYF
TRBD1 TRBJ1-2 TRBV27 . TGTGCCAGCAGCCCCCTTGTGGGACAGGGGGACTACACCTTC CASSPLVGQGDYTF
TRBD2 TRBJ2-2 TRBV6-1 . TGTGCCAGCAGTGAACTCGGGGGAGGGACGAGAGGCACCGGGGAGCTGTTTTTT CASSELGGGTRGTGELFF
. TRBJ2-7 TRBV11-2 . TGTGCCAGCGTGCGGGACCGGGGCGAGCAGTACTTC CASVRDRGEQYF
. TRBJ1-2 TRBV5-1 . TGCGCCAGCAGCTTGTCTGGACAGAAGCCATATGGCTACACCTTC CASSLSGQKPYGYTF
TRBD2 TRBJ2-7 TRBV27 once TGTGCCAGCAGCCGGGAGGGGGGGCAGGCCTACGAGCAGTACTTC CASSREGGQAYEQYF
TRBD2 TRBJ2-3 TRBV4-2 . TGTGCCAGCAGCCAAGATGTAGGACCTAGGGCTAGCGGGAGTTTGTTGGATACGCAGTATTTT CASSQDVGPRASGSLLDTQYF
TRBD1 TRBJ1-2 TRBV15 . TGTGCCACCAGCAGAGGCACTGGACAGGGTTCCTATGGCTACACCTTC CATSRGTGQGSYGYTF
. TRBJ2-1 TRBV29-1 . TGCAGCGTTGAAGAAGGGACTGGGGGCTCCTACAATGAGCAGTTCTTC CSVEEGTGGSYNEQFF
TRBD2 TRBJ2-5 TRBV5-1 . TGCGCCAGCAGCTTGGGAAGGACTAGCGGGATGTCGCGCCAAGAGACCCAGTACTTC CASSLGRTSGMSRQETQYF
. TRBJ2-3 TRBV7-2 once TGTGCCAGCCGTCGGGCCAGGGTTAGCACAGATACGCAGTATTTT CASRRARVSTDTQYF
. TRBJ1-1 TRBV29-1 . TGCAGCGTTGGCGGCCACCAAATGAACACTGAAGCTTTCTTT CSVGGHQMNTEAFF
TRBD1 TRBJ2-7 TRBV2 . TGTGCCAGCAGGACCGGGACAGGGCTCTACGAGCAGTACTTC CASRTGTGLYEQYF
. TRBJ2-3 TRBV19 . TGTGCCAGTAGTATATCTGGCCCCACCCCCGATACGCAGTATTTT CASSISGPTPDTQYF
. TRBJ1-4 TRBV28 . TGTGCCAGCAGTTTTGTACAGGGAGGCGAAAAACTGTTTTTT CASSFVQGGEKLFF
TRBD2 TRBJ2-3 TRBV5-1 . TGCGCCAGCAGCCCGGGACTAGCGGGAGTGTATGCAGATACGCAGTATTTT CASSPGLAGVYADTQYF
. TRBJ1-1 TRBV18 . TGTGCCAGCTCACCACGACGTCAGACCTACAACACTGAAGCTTTCTTT CASSPRRQTYNTEAFF
. TRBJ1-1 TRBV7-9 once TGTGCCAGCAGCAAAACGAGGGACACTGAAGCTTTCTTT CASSKTRDTEAFF
. TRBJ2-5 TRBV14 . TGTGCCAGCAGCCAAGGTTACCTTACAGTTCAAGAGACCCAGTACTTC CASSQGYLTVQETQYF
TRBD2 TRBJ2-1 TRBV19 . TGTGCCAGTAACTTGTGGAGCGGGAGTGACAATGAGCAGTTCTTC CASNLWSGSDNEQFF
. TRBJ2-7 TRBV5-6 . TGTGCCAGCAGCTTAGCCGGAAGGAGGAGCGAGCAGTACTTC CASSLAGRRSEQYF
. TRBJ1-1 TRBV10-3 few TGTGCCATCAGCGGGACGGTGAACACTGAAGCTTTCTTT CAISGTVNTEAFF
. TRBJ2-7 TRBV7-2 . TGTGCCAGCAGCCCGAAGGCTGGGCCATGGGAGCAGTACTTC CASSPKAGPWEQYF
. TRBJ1-3 TRBV30 . TGTGCCTGGAGTGTACTGGGAAACTCTGGAAACACCATATATTTT CAWSVLGNSGNTIYF
TRBD2 TRBJ2-5 TRBV11-3 . TGTGCCAGCAGCTCCGGACTAGCGGGAGGAGAGACCCAGTACTTC CASSSGLAGGETQYF
TRBD2 TRBJ2-1 TRBV7-3 once TGTGCCAGCAGCTTAGAGAGAGCGGGGGGGAACAATGAGCAGTTCTTC CASSLERAGGNNEQFF
TRBD1 TRBJ1-4 TRBV4-1 . TGCGCCAGCAGCCAGACACAGGGGCCAACTAATGAAAAACTGTTTTTT CASSQTQGPTNEKLFF
. TRBJ2-2 TRBV6-5 . TGTGCCAGCAGTTACCCCTACACCGGGGAGCTGTTTTTT CASSYPYTGELFF
. TRBJ2-7 TRBV7-2 . TGTGCCAGCAGCTTAGCTGGACAGTCCTACGAGCAGTACTTC CASSLAGQSYEQYF